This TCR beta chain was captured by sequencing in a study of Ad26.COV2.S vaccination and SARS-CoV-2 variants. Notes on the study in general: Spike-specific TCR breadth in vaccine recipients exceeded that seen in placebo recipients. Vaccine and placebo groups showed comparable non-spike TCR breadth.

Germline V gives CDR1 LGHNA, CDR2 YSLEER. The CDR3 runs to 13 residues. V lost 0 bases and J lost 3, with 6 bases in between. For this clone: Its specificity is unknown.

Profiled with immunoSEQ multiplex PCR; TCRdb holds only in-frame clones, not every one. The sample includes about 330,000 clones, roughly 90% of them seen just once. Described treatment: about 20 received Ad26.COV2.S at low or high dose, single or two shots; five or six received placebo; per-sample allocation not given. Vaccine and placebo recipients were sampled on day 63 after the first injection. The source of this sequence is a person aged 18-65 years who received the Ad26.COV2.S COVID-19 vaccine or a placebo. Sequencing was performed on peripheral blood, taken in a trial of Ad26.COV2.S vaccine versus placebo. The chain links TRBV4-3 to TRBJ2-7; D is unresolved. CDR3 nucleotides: TGCGCCAGCAGCCAAGATATTATCTACGAGCAGTACTTC. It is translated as CASSQDIIYEQYF.